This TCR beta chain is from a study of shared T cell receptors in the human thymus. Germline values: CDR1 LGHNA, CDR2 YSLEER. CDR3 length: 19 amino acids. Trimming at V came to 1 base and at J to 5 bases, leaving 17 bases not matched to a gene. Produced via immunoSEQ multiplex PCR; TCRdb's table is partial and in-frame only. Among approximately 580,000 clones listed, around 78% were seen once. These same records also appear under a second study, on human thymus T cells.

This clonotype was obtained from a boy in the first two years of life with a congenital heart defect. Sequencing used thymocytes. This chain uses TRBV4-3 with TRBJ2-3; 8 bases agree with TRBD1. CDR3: CASSQALTPLQGAGDTQYF. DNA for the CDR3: TGCGCCAGCAGCCAAGCCCTTACCCCACTCCAGGGGGCCGGAGATACGCAGTATTTT.